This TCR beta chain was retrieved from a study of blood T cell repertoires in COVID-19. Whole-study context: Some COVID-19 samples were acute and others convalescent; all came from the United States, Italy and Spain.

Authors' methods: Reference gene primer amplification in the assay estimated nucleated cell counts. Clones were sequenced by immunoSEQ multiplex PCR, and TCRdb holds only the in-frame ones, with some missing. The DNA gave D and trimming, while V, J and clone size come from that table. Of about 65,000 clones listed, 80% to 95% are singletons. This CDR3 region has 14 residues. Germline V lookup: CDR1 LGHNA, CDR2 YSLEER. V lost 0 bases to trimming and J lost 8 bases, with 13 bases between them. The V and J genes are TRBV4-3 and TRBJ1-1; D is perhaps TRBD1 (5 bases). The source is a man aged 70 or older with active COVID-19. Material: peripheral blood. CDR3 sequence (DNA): TGCGCCAGCAGCCAAGAAAACACAGGCGCAGAAGCTTTCTTT. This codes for CASSQENTGAEAFF.